The rows below give T cell receptor beta chains drawn from one sample of a study of cytomegalovirus exposure and HLA in healthy donors. Profiled with immunoSEQ multiplex PCR; TCRdb holds only in-frame clones, not every one. The table includes 200,000 or so clones, roughly 80% detected once. Material for sequencing was PBMCs. The receptors stem from a woman between 18 and 29 years old in good health and CMV-seronegative. Both conserved end residues are trimmed from each CDR3.

TRBJ1-2 TRBV28 11 ASSSQGSYGYT
TRBJ2-1 TRBV6-6 12 ASSYELSYNEQF
TRBJ1-1 TRBV2 13 ASSDHSTGGNEAF
TRBJ2-2 TRBV4-2 13 ASSQERGRGGELF
TRBJ1-1 TRBV5-1 15 ASSLGQGALGDTEAF
TRBJ2-1 TRBV5-1 15 ASRKREGAESHHEQF
TRBJ2-1 TRBV18 14 ASSPLGTGGKNEQF
TRBJ2-5 TRBV18 14 ASSPIGSLVGETQY
TRBJ1-1 TRBV18 14 ASSPLEVQGDTEAF
TRBJ2-2 TRBV5-4 11 ASSSGNTGELF
TRBJ2-7 TRBV14 9 ASSSAYEQY
TRBJ1-2 TRBV6-5 12 ASSYLRSDYGYT
TRBJ2-2 TRBV7-9 14 ASSPLGRGVTGELF
TRBJ2-1 TRBV7-2 14 ASSLFSGVPYNEQF
TRBJ2-7 TRBV5-8 15 ASSRDNLRQGLYEQY
TRBJ2-1 TRBV13 13 ASEGTSFSYNEQF
TRBJ1-1 TRBV27 12 ASSPSHRGTEAF
TRBJ2-3 TRBV6-4 11 ASREHSGGAEY
TRBJ2-7 TRBV4-2 13 ASSQDQGEAYEQY
TRBJ2-5 TRBV2 13 ASSEYRQAQETQY
TRBJ2-7 TRBV27 13 ASSLPGTSRHEQY
TRBJ1-2 TRBV13 14 ASSPGVVPGQAPLC
TRBJ1-1 TRBV2 11 ASSGRMNTEAF
TRBJ2-7 TRBV23-1 10 ASSQLPIEQY
TRBJ2-7 TRBV5-1 14 ASSLGGTGINYEQY